A single sample gave rise to the 10 T cell receptor beta chains below, sequenced in a study of Ad26.COV2.S vaccination and SARS-CoV-2 variants. Profiling relied on immunoSEQ multiplex PCR, and the TCRdb table lists in-frame clones only, not all of them. In the table there are about 420,000 clones, around 89% of which are singletons. The treatment was: about 20 received Ad26.COV2.S at low or high dose, single or two shots; several received placebo; per-sample allocation not given. Each sample was drawn 63 days after the first injection (of vaccine or placebo). The sequenced sample was peripheral blood, obtained in a trial of Ad26.COV2.S vaccine versus placebo. All receptors derive from a person between 18 and 65 years old who received the Ad26.COV2.S COVID-19 vaccine or a placebo.

This clone was observed a single time. This chain connects TRBV6-5 to TRBJ1-4; maybe TRBD1 (5 bases). Germline CDR1 reads MNHEY; CDR2 reads SVGAGI. Trimming took off 0 bases at V and 5 bases at J, with 10 bases between the two ends. This CDR3 contains 15 residues. CDR3 in DNA: TGTGCCAGCAGTTACTCAGGCAGGGACAATGAAAAACTGTTTTTT. This sequence encodes CASSYSGRDNEKLFF.

The rearrangement joins TRBV5-4 to TRBJ2-2; D is uncertain. V was cut by 4 bases and J by 1 base, with 5 bases left in between. This CDR3 comprises 13 residues. Germline CDR1 and CDR2: SGHNT and YYREEE (reference sequence). The CDR3 spells CASSAGNTGELFF. CDR3 DNA: TGTGCCAGCAGCGCAGGGAACACCGGGGAGCTGTTTTTT.

This clone showed up just a few times. The CDR3 protein is CASKLSNQGQQFF. CDR3 nucleotides: TGTGCCAGCAAGCTTAGCAACCAGGGACAGCAGTTCTTC. This chain uses TRBV7-2 with TRBJ2-1, with D possibly called TRBD1 or TRBD2 (5 bases each). The V gene lost 7 bases and the J gene lost 11 bases, with 18 bases spanning the gap. The germline V gene encodes CDR1 SGHTA and CDR2 FQGNSA. The CDR3 runs 13 residues.

This sequence joins TRBV5-5 and TRBJ1-5; D possibly corresponds to TRBD1 (6 bases). V was cut by 0 bases and J by 4 bases, with 11 bases left in between. This CDR3 comprises 15 residues. Looked up from germline, CDR1 is SGHKS and CDR2 is YYEKEE (reference sequence). Written as DNA, the CDR3 is TGTGCCAGCAGCTTGGGGCCTCAGGGGAATCAGCCCCAGCATTTT. Protein: CASSLGPQGNQPQHF.

The rearrangement links TRBV7-2 to TRBJ1-2; D ambiguous. Between the trimmed V and J ends, which lost 5 bases and 1 base, there was a span of 11 bases. This CDR3 has 14 amino acids. CDR1 SGHTA and CDR2 FQGNSA come from the germline V gene. CDR3 sequence: CASSPVGLNYGYTF. The CDR3 bases are TGTGCCAGCAGCCCCGTCGGACTTAACTATGGCTACACCTTC. Full variable domain (outside the CDR3, taken from reference TRBV7-2 and TRBJ1-2): GAGVSQSPSNKVTEKGKDVELRCDPISGHTALYWYRQSLGQGLEFLIYFQGNSAPDKSGLPSDRFSAERTGGSVSTLTIQRTQQEDSAVYLCASSPVGLNYGYTFGSGTRLTVV.

The CDR3 DNA is TGTGCCAGCGTGGGAGGGTCGTCCTACGAGCAGTACTTC. Its translation: CASVGGSSYEQYF. The chain recombines TRBV28 with TRBJ2-7, with 7 bases aligning to TRBD2. CDR3 length equals 13 residues. Losses at the gene ends were 8 bases for V and 1 base for J; bases not matched to a gene: 5. The germline V gene has CDR1 MDHEN and CDR2 SYDVKM.

A word on this clone: Other DNA sequences in the sample encode the same CDR3. CDR3 in amino acids: CASSAGQDYEQYF. The CDR3 DNA follows: TGTGCCAGTAGTGCGGGACAGGATTACGAGCAGTACTTC. The rearrangement uses TRBV19 and TRBJ2-7; 8 bases map to TRBD1. The CDR3 runs to 13 residues. V trimming: 5 bases; J trimming: 4 bases; junction bases outside the gene matches: 4. Germline V CDR1 and CDR2: LNHDA, SQIVND (reference sequence).

This sequence joins TRBV19 and TRBJ2-3; D is perhaps TRBD2 (7 bases). Per germline, CDR1 LNHDA and CDR2 SQIVND (reference sequence). The CDR3 is 14 residues long. V was cut by 7 bases and J by 2 bases, with 13 bases left in between. The chain's CDR3 is CASTGGRFTDTQYF. In DNA, the CDR3 is TGTGCCAGTACCGGGGGGCGATTCACAGATACGCAGTATTTT.

CDR3 in amino acids: CAAGAGQYQETQYF. The CDR3 coding sequence is TGTGCCGCCGGCGCGGGACAGTACCAAGAGACCCAGTACTTC. The V and J genes are TRBV10-3 and TRBJ2-5, with D tentatively TRBD1 (7 bases). Trimming shortened V by 11 bases and J by 0 bases, and 16 bases separated the two germline ends. This CDR3 contains 14 residues. Germline CDR1 is ENHRY and CDR2 is SYGVKD.

This chain links TRBV9 with TRBJ2-3; D is perhaps TRBD1 (5 bases). V lost 3 bases, J lost 0 bases, and 17 bases lay in between. Germline CDR1 SGDLS, CDR2 YYNGEE. This CDR3 comprises 17 residues. CDR3: CASSGDSSFTSTDTQYF. The CDR3, as DNA: TGTGCCAGCAGCGGCGACAGCAGTTTCACTAGCACAGATACGCAGTATTTT.